Listed below are T cell receptor beta chains from one sample, sequenced in a study of graft-versus-host responses after intestinal transplantation. Using immunoSEQ multiplex PCR, the repertoire was profiled, and TCRdb retains in-frame clones only, with some absent. Among some 29,000 clones listed, about three quarters were seen once. The sequencing here drew on ileum tissue, taken 98 days after intestinal transplantation. The receptors derive from a human patient who received an intestinal transplant, so some T cells may come from the graft donor. The CDR3 runs from the conserved cysteine through the conserved F or W. Each record gives: D gene, J gene, V gene, CDR3 length, clone size, CDR3 protein, CDR3 DNA. D genes are given only for firm matches. The size field is filled for only some rows; it gives once, few, many or a size class.

TRBD1,TRBJ1-5,TRBV29-1,13,.,CSVASGGFQPQHF,TGCAGCGTCGCGTCAGGGGGCTTTCAGCCCCAGCATTTT
.,TRBJ2-7,TRBV15,15,medium-sized,CATSRGRTVGAEQYF,TGTGCCACCAGCAGGGGCCGGACTGTCGGGGCCGAGCAGTACTTC
.,TRBJ2-3,TRBV21-1,16,.,CAIPRTSGVHGYTQYF,TGTGCCATCCCCAGGACTAGCGGGGTCCACGGATATACGCAGTATTTT
.,TRBJ1-1,TRBV5-5,13,.,CASSFLQGTEAFF,TGTGCCAGCAGCTTTCTTCAGGGAACTGAAGCTTTCTTT
.,TRBJ2-2,TRBV5-1,14,.,CASSLDLLAGELFF,TGCGCCAGCAGCTTGGATCTTCTGGCCGGGGAGCTGTTTTTT
TRBD1,TRBJ2-6,TRBV30,16,.,CAWSKGTGRGANVLTF,TGTGCCTGGAGTAAAGGGACAGGCCGTGGGGCCAACGTCCTGACTTTC
.,TRBJ1-1,TRBV6-1,15,.,CASSEFRGRHTEAFF,TGTGCCAGCAGTGAATTCAGGGGCCGTCACACTGAAGCTTTCTTT
TRBD1,TRBJ2-1,TRBV5-6,16,once,CASSLTGGGTYNEQFF,TGTGCCAGCAGCTTAACAGGGGGAGGAACCTACAATGAGCAGTTCTTC
TRBD1,TRBJ2-5,TRBV5-1,14,.,CASSWGQGSWTQYF,TGCGCCAGCAGCTGGGGACAGGGAAGTTGGACCCAGTACTTC
.,TRBJ1-5,TRBV30,12,once,CASWKPNQPQHF,TGTGCCTCATGGAAGCCTAATCAGCCCCAGCATTTT
.,TRBJ1-6,TRBV19,17,.,CASSTPRGRFNHSPLHF,TGTGCCAGTAGTACACCGCGGGGCAGGTTCAATCATTCACCCCTCCACTTT
.,TRBJ2-7,TRBV19,15,.,CASSMGALRDDEQYF,TGTGCCAGTAGTATGGGGGCCTTACGGGACGACGAGCAGTACTTC
TRBD2,TRBJ2-7,TRBV9,14,.,CASSVAAGDYEQYF,TGTGCCAGCAGCGTAGCAGCGGGAGACTACGAGCAGTACTTC
TRBD2,TRBJ2-3,TRBV7-3,13,.,CASSLGGADTQYF,TGTGCCAGCAGCTTAGGGGGGGCAGATACGCAGTATTTT
.,TRBJ1-2,TRBV6-5,16,.,CASSYEMARQFYGYTF,TGTGCCAGCAGTTACGAGATGGCGCGTCAGTTCTATGGCTACACCTTC
.,TRBJ1-1,TRBV27,17,.,CASSLSTTLIRGTEAFF,TGTGCCAGCAGTTTATCGACAACCTTGATTAGAGGGACTGAAGCTTTCTTT
.,TRBJ2-3,TRBV30,15,.,CAWTGRGLGTDTQYF,TGTGCCTGGACGGGGCGGGGGCTGGGCACAGATACGCAGTATTTT
TRBD1,TRBJ1-1,TRBV30,14,.,CAWSKTGYTAEAFF,TGTGCCTGGAGCAAGACAGGGTATACGGCTGAAGCTTTCTTT
.,TRBJ1-5,TRBV2,13,.,CASTVNRNQPQHF,TGTGCCAGCACTGTTAACCGGAATCAGCCCCAGCATTTT
.,TRBJ1-3,TRBV27,15,.,CASSLTGSSGNTIYF,TGTGCCAGCAGTCTCACAGGGAGCTCTGGAAACACCATATATTTT
.,TRBJ2-2,TRBV4-2,15,.,CASSQESLNTGELFF,TGTGCCAGCAGCCAAGAATCTTTGAACACCGGGGAGCTGTTTTTT
.,TRBJ2-7,TRBV5-1,15,.,CASSRGLLGGYEQYF,TGCGCCAGCAGCCGAGGACTCCTCGGTGGATACGAGCAGTACTTC
TRBD1,TRBJ1-2,TRBV6-1,16,.,CASSGYSGTASYGYTF,TGTGCCAGCAGTGGATATTCCGGGACAGCTTCCTATGGCTACACCTTC
TRBD2,TRBJ2-7,TRBV7-2,15,.,CASSSGGAAACEQYF,TGTGCCAGCAGCTCGGGGGGGGCTGCGGCGTGCGAGCAGTACTTC
.,TRBJ2-3,TRBV9,19,few,CASSPMVGVSGYGTDTQYF,TGTGCCAGCAGCCCGATGGTGGGGGTCAGCGGCTATGGCACAGATACGCAGTATTTT
.,TRBJ1-2,TRBV4-1,12,.,CASSQEMGLYTF,TGCGCCAGCAGCCAAGAAATGGGCCTGTACACCTTC
TRBD2,TRBJ2-4,TRBV4-1,14,.,CASSHLGGADIQYF,TGCGCCAGCAGCCACCTCGGGGGGGCGGACATTCAGTACTTC
.,TRBJ2-7,TRBV13,13,.,CASSPGSAYEQYF,TGTGCCAGCAGCCCCGGATCGGCCTACGAGCAGTACTTC
.,TRBJ1-4,TRBV30,13,once,CAWSYIQWEKLFF,TGTGCCTGGAGTTACATACAATGGGAAAAACTGTTTTTT
.,TRBJ1-5,TRBV6-8,12,.,CASSLLDQPQHF,TGTGCCAGCAGCTTACTCGATCAGCCCCAGCATTTT
TRBD1,TRBJ1-2,TRBV4-2,16,.,CASSEERGPQIYGYTF,TGTGCCAGCAGCGAAGAGAGGGGGCCGCAGATCTATGGCTACACCTTC
.,TRBJ2-7,TRBV19,14,.,CASSAGGISYEQYF,TGTGCCAGTAGTGCTGGGGGTATCTCCTACGAGCAGTACTTC
TRBD1,TRBJ2-5,TRBV7-3,15,.,CASSLGGDRQETQYF,TGTGCCAGCAGCTTAGGAGGGGACAGGCAAGAGACCCAGTACTTC
.,TRBJ2-7,TRBV18,11,.,CASSRYYEQYF,TGTGCCAGCTCACGTTACTACGAGCAGTACTTC
TRBD2,TRBJ2-1,TRBV19,14,few,CASTQWTSRGEQFF,TGTGCCAGTACCCAGTGGACTAGCCGGGGTGAGCAGTTCTTC
.,TRBJ2-7,TRBV6-1,11,.,CASSYGPTQYF,TGTGCCAGCAGTTACGGGCCCACCCAGTACTTC
.,TRBJ1-5,TRBV30,14,.,CAWSYGDGNQPQHF,TGTGCCTGGAGTTACGGGGATGGGAATCAGCCCCAGCATTTT
.,TRBJ2-1,TRBV6-5,11,.,CASSLGNEQFF,TGTGCCAGCAGCCTAGGGAATGAGCAGTTCTTC
.,TRBJ1-1,TRBV5-8,13,.,CASSLRQATEAFF,TGTGCCAGCAGCTTAAGACAGGCTACTGAAGCTTTCTTT
.,TRBJ1-2,TRBV6-1,15,.,CASNKAGWSNYGYTF,TGTGCCAGCAACAAAGCAGGGTGGTCTAACTATGGCTACACCTTC
TRBD2,TRBJ2-7,TRBV5-8,14,few,CASSSTSGAYEQYF,TGTGCCAGCAGCTCGACTAGCGGCGCCTACGAGCAGTACTTC
TRBD1,TRBJ2-7,TRBV5-1,16,.,CASSFYRGSSDYEQYF,TGCGCCAGCAGCTTTTACAGGGGCTCGTCAGACTACGAGCAGTACTTC